This T cell receptor (beta chain) originates from a study of cytomegalovirus exposure and HLA in healthy donors. Germline CDR1 and CDR2: SGDLS and YYNGEE. Trimming cost V 10 bases and J 5 bases, with 22 bases left between them. The CDR3 contains 15 residues. The PCR contained 60 Vbeta and 13 Jbeta primers. The data were produced by immunoSEQ multiplex PCR, yet TCRdb's version contains in-frame clones alone and is incomplete. In the table there are fewer than 150,000 clones, 78% of which are singletons. The study's findings and limits: The authors reported that TCR beta sequences could predict HLA-A and HLA-B alleles. These predictions were accurate for most subjects in the first cohort. Highly shared sequence variants in one cluster were likely a sequencing artifact. Being indistinguishable, some V segments were excluded, TRBV6-2 and TRBV6-3 among them.

A note on this clone: Its cognate antigen is unknown.

Sequenced: PBMCs. V is TRBV9 and J is TRBJ1-5; D remains unclear. The TCR comes from a male donor in good health and CMV-seronegative. DNA of the CDR3: TGTGCCCCCCGGAGTTATCGAACACCTCATCAGCCCCAGCATTTT. Protein sequence: CAPRSYRTPHQPQHF.